This T cell receptor (beta chain) is from a study of blood T cells in healthy people across ages. Unmatched junction bases numbered 3, after V lost 5 bases and J lost 0 bases. Germline values: CDR1 DFQATT, CDR2 SNEGSKA (reference sequence). The CDR3 has 14 residues. Through a sample-barcoded 5' primer and a J-beta primer mix, a second PCR was run for about 7 to 12 cycles. TCRdb re-derived calls from the 5' RACE reads in MiXCR, one entry per CDR3 protein. The sample lists about 2 million distinct CDR3 sequences; around 50% were seen once. V usage is TRBV20-1 and J usage is TRBJ2-3, with TRBD2 identical over 9 bases. This sequence was found in a woman aged 40 to 55 in good health. The sequencing sample was made of blood. CDR3 region: CSAQLAGSTDTQYF. DNA for the CDR3: TGCAGTGCTCAACTAGCGGGTAGCACAGATACGCAGTATTTT.